The clone carrying this TCR beta chain showed up just a few times. With a J-beta primer mix and a sample-barcoded 5' primer, a second PCR ran 7 to 11 cycles. TCRdb passed the 5' RACE reads through MiXCR, listing each CDR3 protein once. The sample records about 970,000 distinct CDR3 sequences, roughly half being singletons. Trimming shortened V by 7 bases and J by 2 bases, and 12 bases separated the two germline ends. Germline CDR1 is ENHRY and CDR2 is SYGVKD. The length of the CDR3 is 14 residues. The data were obtained in a study of blood T cells in healthy people across ages. Collection of roughly 9.6 milliliters of peripheral blood was performed for each donor.

This receptor was identified in an older woman in good health. Sequencing was performed on blood. The chain uses TRBV10-3 and TRBJ2-4; the D call may be TRBD1 or TRBD2 (5 bases each). The CDR3 here is CAITRERSKNIQYF. In nucleotides, the CDR3 is TGTGCCATCACCAGGGAGAGGTCCAAAAACATTCAGTACTTC.